This TCR beta chain was recovered during a study of human thymus T cells. General study findings and limits: There appeared to be biased usage of V and J genes in thymic and blood repertoires.

This CDR3 has 12 amino acids. The V gene's germline CDR1 is MDHEN and CDR2 SYDVKM. Generated by immunoSEQ multiplex PCR, the TCRdb table keeps only in-frame clones and is missing some. The profile shows about 50,000 clones, approximately 95% of them singletons. During surgery, about 0.5-1 mL peripheral blood was drawn from four of eight donors. About this clone: What it binds is not known. One end of the junction does not line up with germline, which may come from a read error.

The V call is TRBV28, the J call TRBJ1-2; D not certain. The receptor's source is a girl less than two years old with a congenital heart defect but otherwise immunologically healthy. Sequenced input: blood. In DNA, the CDR3 is TGTGCCAGCAGTTTATTTGGTCGCGGCTTACACTTC. Translated: CASSLFGRGLHF.